The present TCR beta chain was sequenced within a study of CXCR3-negative and CXCR3-positive naive CD8 T cells. Study context: Per library, roughly 1.5 +/- 0.3 million reads; around 150 million TRB reads overall. Points from the study as a whole: Surface CD5 looked about the same in the naive subsets, so the authors worked out TCR strength from TRB CDR3 properties.

Each CD8+ T cell subset was sorted in triplicate, 250,000 to 300,000 cells each. A word on this clonotype: Its antigen is still unknown.

UMI-tagged TRB cDNA libraries were built via 5' RACE. TCRdb reworked the 5' RACE reads into one entry per CDR3 protein, no DNA. This sample contains tens of thousands of distinct CDR3 sequences. The CDR3 spans 15 residues. CDR1 MNHEY and CDR2 SVGAGI come from the germline V gene. The chain joins TRBV6-5 to TRBJ2-1; there is no DNA to check the TCRdb D call of TRBD2. The receptor comes from a human donor in good health. Some clones in this sample may be carry-over from other donors' samples. The source material was naive CXCR3- CD8+ T cells from blood. Subset in this sample: CD45RO-CCR7+CD27+CD95- naive CD8+ T cells lacking CXCR3 (TNR3-). The CDR3 is CASSYVEAAVNEQFF.